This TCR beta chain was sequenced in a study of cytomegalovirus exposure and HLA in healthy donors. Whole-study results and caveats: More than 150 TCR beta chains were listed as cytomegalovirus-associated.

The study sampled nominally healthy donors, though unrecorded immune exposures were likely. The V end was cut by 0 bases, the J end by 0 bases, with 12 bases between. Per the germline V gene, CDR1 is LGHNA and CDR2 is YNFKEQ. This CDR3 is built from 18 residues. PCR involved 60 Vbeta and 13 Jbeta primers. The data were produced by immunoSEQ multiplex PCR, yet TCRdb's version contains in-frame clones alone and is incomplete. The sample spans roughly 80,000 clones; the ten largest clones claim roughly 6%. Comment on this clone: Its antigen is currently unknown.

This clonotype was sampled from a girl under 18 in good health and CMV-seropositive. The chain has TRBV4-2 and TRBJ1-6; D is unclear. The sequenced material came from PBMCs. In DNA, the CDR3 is TGTGCCAGCAGCCAAGATCTAGCGGAAAGCTCCTATAATTCACCCCTCCACTTT. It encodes CASSQDLAESSYNSPLHF.